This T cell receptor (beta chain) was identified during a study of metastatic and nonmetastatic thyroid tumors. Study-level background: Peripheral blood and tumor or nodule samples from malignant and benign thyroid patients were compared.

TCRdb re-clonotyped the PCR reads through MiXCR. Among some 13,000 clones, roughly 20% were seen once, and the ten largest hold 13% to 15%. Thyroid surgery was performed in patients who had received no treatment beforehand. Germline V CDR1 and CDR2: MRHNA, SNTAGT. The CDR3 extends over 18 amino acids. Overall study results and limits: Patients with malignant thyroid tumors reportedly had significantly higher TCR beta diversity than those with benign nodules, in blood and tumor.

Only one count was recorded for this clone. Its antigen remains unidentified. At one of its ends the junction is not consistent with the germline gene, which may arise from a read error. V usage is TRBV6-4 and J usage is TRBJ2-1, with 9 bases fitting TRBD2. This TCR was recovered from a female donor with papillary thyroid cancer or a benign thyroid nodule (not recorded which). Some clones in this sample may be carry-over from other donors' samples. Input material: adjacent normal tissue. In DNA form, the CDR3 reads TGTGCCACCAGTGACTCTACTGAGACCGGGACTAGCAGTCAGGAGCAGTTCTTC. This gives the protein CATSDSTETGTSSQEQFF.